The subject of this entry is one TCR beta chain. Antigen: not known. TCRdb used MiXCR to reprocess the 5' RACE reads, holding one entry per CDR3 protein. The sample carries tens of thousands of distinct CDR3 sequences, 2.5% recorded once. Germline lookup yields CDR1 SGDLS and CDR2 YYNGEE. The CDR3 is 17 residues long. V gave up 3 bases and J gave up 8 bases; unmatched junction bases: 13. The entry originates in a study of CD8 T cells in ankylosing spondylitis. Study-wide results and limits: Blood of patients with ankylosing spondylitis appeared to be characterized by a TCR beta motif of several highly homologous variants.

The rearrangement links TRBV9 to TRBJ2-3, with TRBD1 matching over 12 bases. The TCR was taken from a female donor with ankylosing spondylitis or in good health (not recorded which). Sequenced sample: blood, either unsorted or a sorted T cell fraction (not recorded which). The CDR3 DNA is TGTGCCAGCAGCGGAGGGACAGGGGGCCTCGCACAGGGTACGCAGTATTTT. Translating gives CASSGGTGGLAQGTQYF.